This TCR beta chain was documented in a study of CD8+ T cells in alopecia areata. The overall study: Treated patients took oral tofacitinib at 5 to 10 mg twice daily. General study points: Although TCR sharing was seen in mice, sharing across patients was less clear, possibly for HLA-related reasons. The study found higher clonality in lesional than normal scalp, especially in alopecia totalis/universalis. Because of a solitary nonresponder, the connection of baseline CD8+ expansion to response stays uncertain.

Treatment reported: oral pan-JAK inhibitor, 5-10 mg twice daily. The CDR3 consists of 13 residues. Trimming shortened V by 5 bases and J by 0 bases, and 8 bases separated the two germline ends. The germline V gene has CDR1 SEHNR and CDR2 FQNEAQ (reference sequence). The sequencing template was cDNA reverse transcribed from extracted RNA. Measured with immunoSEQ multiplex PCR; TCRdb has only the in-frame clones, and not every one. Of 250,000 to 350,000 clones listed, around 64% were seen once; the top ten hold about 0.89%. Notes on this clone: The antigen remains undetermined.

The clonotype comes from a human donor with alopecia areata. The chain employs TRBV7-9 and TRBJ2-7; D remains ambiguous. The sample consisted of CD4+ T cells sorted from blood, taken at week 52, from a patient treated with tofacitinib. CDR3 DNA: TGTGCCAGCAGCCTAGGTAACTCCTACGAGCAGTACTTC. This codes for CASSLGNSYEQYF.